What follows are 13 T cell receptor beta chains derived from one specimen sequenced in a study of regulatory T cells in long-lasting Graves disease. Noted time point: newly diagnosed GD, antithyroid drugs for less than 3 months. The TCR library used RNA extracted from PBMCs. CDR3 regions were amplified by Arm-PCR using iRepertoire HTBI primers to build TCR beta libraries. TCRdb independently ran MiXCR on the multiplex PCR reads; one entry per CDR3 protein. The table records about 320,000 distinct CDR3 sequences, 18% of them present only once. This sample comprised peripheral blood mononuclear cells (PBMCs), obtained at new diagnosis, from a patient treated with antithyroid drugs. These receptors all come from a female donor with Graves disease.

This clonotype appeared a single time. A much larger clone lies a single base off, so this may be a read error. The V gene is TRBV5-1, the J gene TRBJ2-3; a possible D gene is TRBD2 (5 bases). The CDR3 consists of 15 residues. Germline V gene sequence: CDR1 SGHRS, CDR2 YFSETQ. V lost 0 bases and J lost 2, with 10 bases in between. For the CDR3, the DNA is TGCGCCAGCAGCTTGGTACTAGTGGACACAGATACGCAGTATTTT. Translated: CASSLVLVDTDTQYF. Together with reference TRBV5-1 and TRBJ2-3, the CDR3 gives the full variable domain: KAGVTQTPRYLIKTRGQQVTLSCSPISGHRSVSWYQQTPGQGLQFLFEYFSETQRNKGNFPGRFSGRQFSNSRSEMNVSTLELGDSALYLCASSLVLVDTDTQYFGPGTRLTVL.

This clonotype was detected many times. This chain links TRBV15 with TRBJ1-6; possible D gene TRBD1, 5 bases. Trimming took off 4 bases at V and 12 bases at J, with 19 bases between the two ends. CDR3 length: 15 amino acids. Germline CDR1 and CDR2: LNHNV and YYDKDF (reference sequence). CDR3 nucleotide sequence: TGTGCCACCAGCACAGGGCCTAACGGCCTAGGACCCCTCCACTTT. Translated, it gives CATSTGPNGLGPLHF.

The sample holds many counts of this clonotype. J is TRBJ2-3 and V is TRBV11-3, with 9 bases aligning to TRBD1. The V gene's germline CDR1 is SGHNT and CDR2 YENEEA. The CDR3 is made up of 17 amino acids. V shed 6 bases and J 2 bases; nucleotides not matched to a gene: 12. The CDR3 nucleotides are TGTGCCAGCAGTTCCGGTGGGACAGGGTTTCTCACAGATACGCAGTATTTT. This gives the protein CASSSGGTGFLTDTQYF.

This clonotype has ten or more counts. V and J are TRBV7-9 and TRBJ1-1; D uncertain. V was clipped by 5 bases and J by 0 bases, with 10 bases between them. The germline CDR1 and CDR2 sequences are SEHNR and FQNEAQ (reference sequence). There are 14 residues in the CDR3. The CDR3 protein is CASSTSHLNTEAFF. The CDR3 nucleotides are TGTGCCAGCAGCACCAGCCACCTGAACACTGAAGCTTTCTTT. The variable domain in full, completed from reference TRBV7-9 and TRBJ1-1, reads DTGVSQNPRHKITKRGQNVTFRCDPISEHNRLYWYRQTLGQGPEFLTYFQNEAQLEKSRLLSDRFSAERPKGSFSTLEIQRTEQGDSAMYLCASSTSHLNTEAFFGQGTRLTVV.

To note about this clonotype: The junction and the germline gene differ at one end; a read error may be behind it. V usage is TRBV5-1 and J usage is TRBJ2-2; TRBD2 agrees at 7 bases. The germline CDR1 and CDR2 sequences are SGHRS and YFSETQ. The CDR3 extends over 16 amino acids. The CDR3 bases are TGCGCCGGCAGCTGGATCATTAGCGGGTACGGCGGGGAGCTGTTTTTT. As protein: CAGSWIISGYGGELFF.

There are many counts of this clonotype. This sequence joins TRBV20-1 and TRBJ1-1; 7 nucleotides agree with TRBD1. CDR1 is DFQATT and CDR2 is SNEGSKA in the germline V gene (reference sequence). This CDR3 contains 14 residues. The CDR3 spells CNTSPPGQREKAFF. Here the CDR3 DNA reads TGCAATACATCCCCCCCGGGACAGCGCGAAAAAGCTTTCTTT.

This clonotype was seen a few times. The chain is built from TRBV20-1 and TRBJ1-5; 8 bases fit TRBD1. Germline CDR1 is DFQATT and CDR2 is SNEGSKA (reference sequence). V shed 6 bases, J shed 4 bases, and the junction held 8 bases outside the gene matches. CDR3 length: 14 amino acids. The DNA of the CDR3 is TGCAGTGCCTCACAGGGGGGAGGGAATCAGCCCCAGCATTTT. Translated: CSASQGGGNQPQHF.

This clonotype was observed at least ten times. J is TRBJ2-7 and V is TRBV13, with D perhaps TRBD2 (5 bases). The germline gives CDR1 PRHDT, CDR2 FYEKMQ (reference sequence). CDR3 size: 16 residues. Trimming took 5 bases from V and 0 from J, leaving 17 bases between them. CDR3 in amino acids: CASSMRRRQSSYEQYF. CDR3 DNA: TGTGCCAGCAGCATGCGTCGGAGGCAAAGCTCCTACGAGCAGTACTTC.

To note about this clonotype: This is likely an artifact of a read error, given a far larger clone one base away. The chain carries TRBV11-3 and TRBJ2-3; possibly TRBD2 for D (5 bases). Per germline, CDR1 SGHNT and CDR2 YENEEA. The CDR3 contains 12 residues. DNA of the CDR3: TGTGCCAGCAGCTCCCGTACAGAGACCCAGGACTTC. Its translation is CASSSRTETQDF.

The rearrangement uses TRBV7-9 and TRBJ2-1, with 15 bases identical to TRBD2. With V trimmed by 3 bases and J by 5 bases, 2 bases remained unmatched. CDR1 and CDR2 (germline): SEHNR, FQNEAQ (reference sequence). The CDR3 has 16 amino acids. CDR3 protein: CASSLGLAGGHNEQFF. The CDR3 DNA reads TGTGCCAGCAGCTTGGGACTAGCGGGAGGCCACAATGAGCAGTTCTTC.

In the case of this clonotype: A much bigger clone sits one base away, suggesting this may be a read error. The chain has TRBV5-1 and TRBJ2-7; D may be TRBD2 (6 bases). Germline CDR1 and CDR2: SGHRS and YFSETQ. The CDR3 extends over 14 amino acids. CDR3 region: CANSPGDSYYEQYF. CDR3 nucleotides: TGCGCCAACAGCCCTGGGGACTCGTACTACGAGCAGTACTTC.

Concerning this clonotype itself: A junction boundary mismatches the germline segment, possibly from a read error. The chain couples TRBV19 to TRBJ2-2, with 12 bases that match TRBD2. CDR3 size: 16 residues. CDR1 is LNHDA and CDR2 is SQIVND in the germline V gene (reference sequence). For the CDR3, the DNA is TGTGCCAATAGTTCGACTAGCGGGAGCAGAACCGGGGAGCTGTTTTTT. Translating gives CANSSTSGSRTGELFF.

This clonotype has only a few counts. The rearrangement joins TRBV5-1 to TRBJ2-1; 15 bases map to TRBD2. J lost 10 bases, V lost 4 bases, and 9 bases had no gene match. There are 16 residues in the CDR3. Germline V gene data show CDR1 as SGHRS and CDR2 as YFSETQ. CDR3 in amino acids: CASSGGLAGGPREQFF. The CDR3 bases are TGCGCCAGCAGCGGAGGACTAGCGGGAGGGCCCCGAGAGCAGTTCTTC.